This T cell receptor (beta chain) was identified in a study of cytomegalovirus exposure and HLA in healthy donors. Study-wide results and caveats: Researchers reported in a later analysis that a missense DCLRE1C variant was tied to TCR beta V- and J-gene trimming.

On this clone itself: The antigen is not known.

The PCR contained 60 Vbeta and 13 Jbeta primers. Here immunoSEQ multiplex PCR was the method, and the copy in TCRdb shows in-frame clones only, minus some. The sample has 100,000 to 120,000 clones; over 75% are singletons. Trimming at V came to 5 bases and at J to 5 bases, leaving 10 bases not matched to a gene. The germline V gene has CDR1 SEHNR and CDR2 FQNEAQ (reference sequence). The CDR3 sequence is 15 residues long. Sequencing was carried out using PBMCs. The chain has TRBV7-9 and TRBJ2-5; 8 bases line up with TRBD2. This TCR derives from a man younger than 45 in good health and CMV-seropositive. For the CDR3, the DNA is TGTGCCAGCAGCGCCCGGGGGGGAAGGGTGGAGACCCAGTACTTC. This translates into CASSARGGRVETQYF.